These 11 T cell receptor beta chains came from one sample sequenced in a study of T cells in Graves' hyperthyroidism and ophthalmopathy. What was amplified from RNA transcripts were TCR beta CDR3 regions. HTBI primers drove first-round RT-PCR of the TCR CDR3. Each CDR3 protein gets one entry after TCRdb re-called the multiplex PCR reads with MiXCR. The table includes 95,000 to 110,000 distinct CDR3 sequences, about 50% detected once. The sample was blood. The receptors originated from a man between 40 and 49 years old with Graves' hyperthyroidism.

This clonotype was recorded at least ten times. This chain links TRBV20-1 with TRBJ1-5, with D possibly TRBD1 on 6 matching bases. The germline V and J ends were trimmed by 2 bases and 1 base, with 9 bases remaining between them. From germline, CDR1 is DFQATT and CDR2 SNEGSKA (reference sequence). This CDR3 region has 14 residues. The CDR3 DNA sequence: TGCAGTGCTAGACAGGGGCCAAGCAATCAGCCCCAGCATTTT. Translating gives CSARQGPSNQPQHF.

This clonotype was counted many times. The V and J genes are TRBV11-2 and TRBJ2-7; perhaps TRBD2 as D (6 bases). V lost 3 bases and J lost 6, with 9 bases in between. CDR1 is SGHAT, CDR2 FQNNGV, per germline. The CDR3 has 12 residues. This CDR3 is CASSLETSEQYF. The CDR3 DNA reads TGTGCCAGCAGCTTGGAGACTAGCGAGCAGTACTTC.

This clonotype came up many times. The V gene is TRBV3-1, the J gene TRBJ1-6; D not resolved. The germline gives CDR1 LGHDT, CDR2 YNNKEL (reference sequence). V dropped 2 bases and J dropped 8 bases, with 4 bases sitting between them. CDR3 length: 12 amino acids. As DNA, the CDR3 is TGTGCCAGCAGCCAACGCGATTCACCCCTCCACTTT. Translated: CASSQRDSPLHF.

This clonotype was counted at least ten times. The chain has TRBV24-1 and TRBJ1-5; no clear D gene. This CDR3 has 12 amino acids. The germline V gene has CDR1 KGHDR and CDR2 SFDVKD. Trimming pared 2 bases from V and 5 bases from J, leaving 3 bases between. The CDR3 reads CATSDSDQPQHF. The CDR3 DNA reads as TGTGCCACCAGTGATTCAGATCAGCCCCAGCATTTT.

This clonotype showed up many times. The chain uses TRBV19 and TRBJ2-7, with D uncertain. V was shortened by 5 bases and J by 6 bases, with 8 bases between the two germline ends. The CDR3 sequence is 11 residues long. Germline V gene lookup returns CDR1 LNHDA and CDR2 SQIVND (reference sequence). The CDR3: CASSDPSEQYF. DNA of the CDR3: TGTGCCAGTAGTGATCCCAGCGAGCAGTACTTC.

Concerning this clonotype: A much larger clonotype is one base distant, so this may be a read error. V is TRBV11-3 and J is TRBJ2-1; 8 positions match TRBD1. J was trimmed by 10 bases and V by 5 bases; bases with no gene match: 7. CDR1 is SGHNT and CDR2 is YENEEA in the germline V gene. CDR3 length: 13 residues. The CDR3 DNA is TGTGCCAGCAGCCGGACAGGGCTGAGCGAGCAGTTCTTC. It codes for CASSRTGLSEQFF.

This clonotype has only one observation. The DNA is left out, because the CDR3 cannot be placed on it with certainty; the CDR3 is given as TCRdb lists it. The V gene is TRBV25-1, the J gene TRBJ1-6; the table's D gene call, TRBD1, was not cross checked with the DNA. In germline, CDR1 is MGHDK, CDR2 SYGVNS. The CDR3 is 17 amino acids in total, end residues counted. The CDR3: CACSARDFRTGSSPLHF.

About this clonotype itself: Germline is not matched at one junction end, which may reflect a read error. The rearrangement uses TRBV7-7 and TRBJ2-5; a possible D gene is TRBD2 (6 bases). The CDR3 totals 14 residues. Per germline, CDR1 SSHAT and CDR2 FNYEAQ (reference sequence). CDR3 residues: CASSSGTWGETQYF. The CDR3 DNA reads TGTGCTAGCAGTTCTGGGACTTGGGGAGAGACCCAGTACTTC.

The V and J genes are TRBV9 and TRBJ2-3; maybe TRBD2 (6 bases). This CDR3 region has 14 residues. Germline-derived CDR1 and CDR2 are SGDLS and YYNGEE. V lost 0 bases and J 7 bases, leaving 12 bases between the germline ends. The CDR3 here is CASSVDQLAHTQYF. The CDR3 DNA reads TGTGCCAGCAGCGTAGACCAACTAGCTCATACGCAGTATTTT.

This clonotype appeared many times. This rearrangement joins TRBV24-1 to TRBJ2-3, with D perhaps given as TRBD1 or TRBD2 (5 bases each). The CDR3 has 16 residues. Germline CDR1 KGHDR, CDR2 SFDVKD. The ends were cut back, 3 bases at V and 0 bases at J, with 12 bases in the middle. The CDR3 sequence: CATSDPGRASTDTQYF. The CDR3 coding sequence is TGTGCCACCAGTGATCCGGGGCGGGCGAGCACAGATACGCAGTATTTT.

This clonotype was observed many times. The V call is TRBV6-5, the J call TRBJ2-5; perhaps TRBD1 as D (5 bases). The germline V gene encodes CDR1 MNHEY and CDR2 SVGAGI. V lost 0 bases and J lost 4, with 12 bases in between. There are 15 residues in the CDR3. The CDR3 sequence is CASSYSWGVVETQYF. The CDR3 DNA follows: TGTGCCAGCAGTTACTCGTGGGGCGTGGTAGAGACCCAGTACTTC.